Shown below are 29 T cell receptor beta chains from a single sample sequenced in a study of cytomegalovirus exposure and HLA in healthy donors. The study ran its PCR with 60 Vbeta and 13 Jbeta primers. The repertoire was sequenced with immunoSEQ multiplex PCR; TCRdb's copy has only in-frame clones and lacks some. In the table there are tens of thousands of clones, roughly 73% of which are singletons. The sample consisted of PBMCs. These receptors all stem from a man aged 40-50 years in good health and CMV-seronegative.

The V call is TRBV6-5, the J call TRBJ1-1; no definite D call. The V end lost 4 bases, the J end lost 0 bases, and 6 bases lay between the germline ends. The CDR3 extends over 13 amino acids. In germline, CDR1 is MNHEY, CDR2 SVGAGI. The CDR3: CASSWRMNTEAFF. CDR3 bases: TGTGCCAGCAGTTGGAGGATGAACACTGAAGCTTTCTTT.

This sequence joins TRBV28 and TRBJ2-2; 14 bases line up with TRBD2. The CDR3 is 18 residues long. CDR1 is MDHEN, CDR2 SYDVKM, per germline. V lost 4 bases, J lost 8 bases, and 12 bases stayed unmatched. The CDR3 loop is CASSSSWGLAGVSGELFF. The CDR3 DNA reads TGTGCCAGCAGTTCCTCCTGGGGACTAGCGGGAGTTTCAGGGGAGCTGTTTTTT.

The chain is built from TRBV7-3 and TRBJ1-6, with TRBD1 matching 9 bases. CDR3 length: 14 amino acids. V lost 5 bases, J lost 8 bases, and 4 bases stayed unmatched. The germline V gene encodes CDR1 SGHTA and CDR2 FQGTGA. CDR3: CASSRQGVDSPLHF. The CDR3 region has the DNA TGTGCCAGCAGCCGACAGGGGGTAGATTCACCCCTCCACTTT.

Only one count was recorded for this clone. This chain connects TRBV6-5 to TRBJ2-1, with 10 positions matching TRBD1. The length of the CDR3 is 15 residues. The ends lost 1 base at V and 4 bases at J; junction bases unmatched: 1. Germline V gene sequence: CDR1 MNHEY, CDR2 SVGAGI. CDR3 nucleotides: TGTGCCAGCAGTTACTTGGGACAGGGGTACAATGAGCAGTTCTTC. Translating gives CASSYLGQGYNEQFF.

The gene calls are TRBV14 and TRBJ1-2; no firm D call. V dropped 4 bases and J dropped 0 bases, with 12 bases sitting between them. This CDR3 is built from 15 residues. Germline V gene sequence: CDR1 SGHDN, CDR2 FVKESK. This chain's CDR3 is CASSPPGRANYGYTF. CDR3 DNA: TGTGCCAGCAGCCCCCCAGGTCGAGCTAACTATGGCTACACCTTC.

This chain links TRBV19 with TRBJ2-1; 7 bases match TRBD2. Germline V gives CDR1 LNHDA, CDR2 SQIVND (reference sequence). The CDR3 consists of 15 residues. V dropped 2 bases and J dropped 3; count of bases not matched to a gene: 4. In DNA form, the CDR3 reads TGTGCCAGTAGTATACTAGCGGACCACTACAATGAGCAGTTCTTC. It yields the protein CASSILADHYNEQFF. The entire variable domain, with the rest obtained from reference TRBV19 and TRBJ2-1, is as follows: DGGITQSPKYLFRKEGQNVTLSCEQNLNHDAMYWYRQDPGQGLRLIYYSQIVNDFQKGDIAEGYSVSREKKESFPLTVTSAQKNPTAFYLCASSILADHYNEQFFGPGTRLTVL.

J is TRBJ1-5 and V is TRBV5-1, with no clear D. This CDR3 region has 16 residues. Germline CDR1 and CDR2: SGHRS and YFSETQ. Trimming stripped 0 bases from V and 2 bases from J, with 12 bases between. The CDR3 region has the DNA TGCGCCAGCAGCTTGGACCCGGGTATGGGCAATCAGCCCCAGCATTTT. This translates into CASSLDPGMGNQPQHF.

The chain combines TRBV13 with TRBJ2-7; a possible D gene is TRBD1 (6 bases). V shed 1 base and J shed 1 base, with 11 bases lying between them. Germline V CDR1 and CDR2: PRHDT, FYEKMQ (reference sequence). The CDR3 consists of 15 residues. The CDR3: CASSLEGHGSYEQYF. The DNA for the CDR3 is TGTGCCAGCAGCTTAGAGGGACACGGTTCCTACGAGCAGTACTTC.

This rearrangement joins TRBV13 to TRBJ1-1; 7 bases agree with TRBD1. CDR1 and CDR2 (germline): PRHDT, FYEKMQ (reference sequence). This CDR3 region has 17 residues. V lost 5 bases and J lost 0; bases outside the gene matches: 12. In DNA, the CDR3 is TGTGCCAGCAGCCCAGACAGGGTAGAAGGAATGAACACTGAAGCTTTCTTT. This codes for CASSPDRVEGMNTEAFF.

This clone was detected only a few times. V gene TRBV14 combines with J gene TRBJ1-1, with TRBD1 as a possible D gene (6 bases). The CDR3 is 14 residues long. The V and J ends lost 8 bases and 1 base respectively, with 14 bases between them. CDR1 is SGHDN and CDR2 is FVKESK in the germline V gene. The CDR3 nucleotides are TGTGCCAGCCGTGGACAGAGGGGGAACACTGAAGCTTTCTTT. Translated, it gives CASRGQRGNTEAFF.

This clone was detected only once. The V gene is TRBV4-1, the J gene TRBJ2-5; 13 bases map to TRBD2. The end of the DNA aligns better with TRBJ2-7, so the J call may be wrong. Germline-derived CDR1 and CDR2 are MGHRA and YSYEKL. The CDR3 loop spans 16 amino acids. The CDR3 is CASSRSGLAGTYEQYF. Written as DNA, the CDR3 is TGCGCCAGCAGCCGCTCGGGACTAGCGGGGACCTACGAGCAGTACTTC.

V is TRBV2 and J is TRBJ1-5, with 8 positions matching TRBD1. Germline assignment: CDR1 SNHLY and CDR2 FYNNEI. This CDR3 is built from 14 residues. Germline trimming cut 6 bases from V and 9 bases from J; bases unmatched to any gene: 10. CDR3: CASSQGQGVPPQHF. CDR3 DNA: TGTGCCAGCAGCCAAGGACAGGGTGTTCCGCCCCAGCATTTT.

V usage is TRBV10-1 and J usage is TRBJ2-1, with 7 bases lining up with TRBD1. V trimming: 8 bases; J trimming: 9 bases; junction bases outside the gene matches: 10. The CDR3 runs to 13 residues. From germline, CDR1 is WNHNN and CDR2 SYGVQD (reference sequence). The DNA for the CDR3 is TGCGCCAGCTCGGGACAGCTAACGGTTGAGCAGTTCTTC. As protein: CASSGQLTVEQFF.

The rearrangement links TRBV5-1 to TRBJ1-6; 7 bases are shared with TRBD1. The ends lost 4 bases at V and 7 bases at J; junction bases unmatched: 5. The CDR3 runs 14 residues. Germline V gene lookup returns CDR1 SGHRS and CDR2 YFSETQ. CDR3 sequence (DNA): TGCGCCAGCAGCCCAGGGGGTGGAAATTCACCCCTCCACTTT. Encoded protein: CASSPGGGNSPLHF.

This clone was counted a few times. V and J are TRBV5-6 and TRBJ1-1; 9 positions match TRBD1. Germline V CDR1 and CDR2: SGHDT, YYEEEE. The CDR3 covers 14 residues. Germline trimming cut 4 bases from V and 4 bases from J; bases unmatched to any gene: 5. CDR3 in amino acids: CASSGDREGTEAFF. Here the CDR3 DNA reads TGTGCCAGCAGCGGGGACAGGGAAGGCACTGAAGCTTTCTTT.

The V and J genes are TRBV14 and TRBJ1-5; tentative D call: TRBD1 (6 bases). Germline V gene data show CDR1 as SGHDN and CDR2 as FVKESK. Deletions cut 4 bases from V and 5 bases from J, with 9 bases between. This CDR3 is 13 amino acids long. CDR3 bases: TGTGCCAGCAGCCTAACAGGGTATCAGCCCCAGCATTTT. This encodes CASSLTGYQPQHF.

This clone was counted once. This sequence joins TRBV28 and TRBJ2-7, with D maybe TRBD2 (6 bases). This CDR3 has 14 residues. Germline assignment: CDR1 MDHEN and CDR2 SYDVKM. V shed 8 bases and J shed 4 bases, with 18 bases lying between them. The CDR3 reads CASRWRGLNYEQYF. Here the CDR3 DNA reads TGTGCCAGCCGTTGGAGGGGCCTAAATTACGAGCAGTACTTC.

V gene TRBV5-1 combines with J gene TRBJ2-2; 9 bases align to TRBD1. Per the germline V gene, CDR1 is SGHRS and CDR2 is YFSETQ. The ends lost 4 bases at V and 11 bases at J; junction bases unmatched: 15. CDR3 length equals 16 residues. CDR3 residues: CASSPNTGGRSSELFF. For the CDR3, the DNA is TGCGCCAGCAGCCCAAACACAGGGGGCCGCTCGAGTGAGCTGTTTTTT.

The chain joins TRBV15 to TRBJ1-5; TRBD1 matches at 7 bases. Germline trimming cut 0 bases from V and 5 bases from J; bases unmatched to any gene: 4. The germline V gene has CDR1 LNHNV and CDR2 YYDKDF (reference sequence). This CDR3 is built from 15 residues. DNA for the CDR3: TGTGCCACCAGCAGAGATTCCAGGGGGGATCAGCCCCAGCATTTT. It yields the protein CATSRDSRGDQPQHF.

The gene calls are TRBV19 and TRBJ1-1; D perhaps matches TRBD1 (5 bases). Trimming shortened V by 8 bases and J by 4 bases, and 14 bases separated the two germline ends. The CDR3 runs to 13 residues. Germline V gene data show CDR1 as LNHDA and CDR2 as SQIVND (reference sequence). CDR3 amino acids: CASAFSGGTEAFF. The CDR3 nucleotides are TGTGCCAGTGCATTTTCCGGGGGCACTGAAGCTTTCTTT.

V usage is TRBV5-1 and J usage is TRBJ1-1; 7 positions agree with TRBD1. Germline-derived CDR1 and CDR2 are SGHRS and YFSETQ. The CDR3 length is 16 residues. The junction had 12 bases not matched to a gene; V was cut back by 7 bases and J by 0 bases. For the CDR3, the DNA is TGCGCCAGCGGCACCCACCTACAGGGGATGAACACTGAAGCTTTCTTT. Translation: CASGTHLQGMNTEAFF.

The V call is TRBV7-9, the J call TRBJ1-6, with D perhaps matching TRBD1 (6 bases). This CDR3 has 15 residues. Germline V lookup: CDR1 SEHNR, CDR2 FQNEAQ (reference sequence). V shed 5 bases and J shed 5 bases, with 13 bases lying between them. The CDR3 loop reads CASSRGGANNSPLHF. The CDR3 DNA reads TGTGCCAGCAGCCGGGGGGGGGCGAATAATTCACCCCTCCACTTT.

The chain carries TRBV5-1 and TRBJ2-1; 8 bases are a match to TRBD1. The V and J ends lost 4 bases and 0 bases, in that order; junction bases with no gene match: 6. The germline V gene has CDR1 SGHRS and CDR2 YFSETQ. CDR3 length: 16 amino acids. CDR3 nucleotides: TGCGCCAGCAGCCCCCGGACAGGGAGCTCCTACAATGAGCAGTTCTTC. Protein: CASSPRTGSSYNEQFF.

Written as DNA, the CDR3 is TGTGCCAGCAGGGGGCTCACAGATACGCAGTATTTT. Protein sequence: CASRGLTDTQYF. V gene TRBV25-1 combines with J gene TRBJ2-3; perhaps TRBD1 as D (5 bases). The CDR3 runs 12 residues. Germline CDR1 and CDR2: MGHDK and SYGVNS. Trimming took 6 bases from V and 2 from J, leaving 6 bases between them.

The chain employs TRBV6-6 and TRBJ1-1, with TRBD1 identical over 7 bases. CDR3 length equals 14 residues. V lost 6 bases, J lost 0 bases, and 4 bases stayed unmatched. Germline V gene data show CDR1 as MNHNY and CDR2 as SVGAGI (reference sequence). The CDR3 bases are TGTGCCAGCAGCTGGACAGGACTGAACACTGAAGCTTTCTTT. It codes for CASSWTGLNTEAFF.

The CDR3 DNA sequence: TGTGCCAGCAGTGACCCTACCAGGGGGCCGGTGACCCAGTACTTC. Translating gives CASSDPTRGPVTQYF. The genes are TRBV25-1 and TRBJ2-5; 8 bases align to TRBD1. There are 15 residues in the CDR3. CDR1 and CDR2 (germline): MGHDK, SYGVNS. Trimming cost V 3 bases and J 7 bases; bases outside gene matches: 10.

This clone is a singleton in its sample. The chain couples TRBV5-1 to TRBJ1-1; tentative D call: TRBD1 (5 bases). Trimming shortened V by 0 bases and J by 1 base, and 10 bases separated the two germline ends. Germline V lookup: CDR1 SGHRS, CDR2 YFSETQ. The CDR3 contains 15 residues. CDR3 loop: CASSLVGGTNTEAFF. Written as DNA, the CDR3 is TGCGCCAGCAGCTTGGTGGGGGGAACGAACACTGAAGCTTTCTTT.

The chain employs TRBV6-5 and TRBJ1-4; 7 bases fit TRBD1. The CDR3 has 15 residues. Germline CDR1 is MNHEY and CDR2 is SVGAGI. V was pared by 2 bases and J by 2 bases, with 2 bases of the junction left unmatched. The CDR3 DNA reads TGTGCCAGCAGTTACATGGGACAGACTAATGAAAAACTGTTTTTT. Translation: CASSYMGQTNEKLFF.

The chain recombines TRBV25-1 with TRBJ2-7, with D perhaps TRBD2 (6 bases). Between the trimmed V and J ends, which lost 11 bases and 3 bases, there was a span of 23 bases. Germline CDR1 MGHDK, CDR2 SYGVNS. The CDR3 runs to 15 residues. CDR3 in DNA: TGTGCCCCCGAAGCCCTACCCGGGACTTACTACGAGCAGTACTTC. Its translation is CAPEALPGTYYEQYF.